This TCR beta chain was retrieved from a study of cytomegalovirus exposure and HLA in healthy donors. Germline values: CDR1 LNHDA, CDR2 SQIVND (reference sequence). This CDR3 contains 14 residues. Trimming took 6 bases from V and 4 from J; bases not matched to a gene: 5. The study ran its PCR with 60 Vbeta and 13 Jbeta primers. The method was immunoSEQ multiplex PCR; TCRdb's version includes in-frame clones alone and lacks a portion of them. In total, the table holds 150,000 to 200,000 clones. The chain carries TRBV19 and TRBJ1-1; 10 bases line up with TRBD1. The source material was PBMCs. The source is a man aged 30 to 39 in good health and CMV-seronegative. The CDR3 region is CASSRTGGFTEAFF. DNA for the CDR3: TGTGCCAGTAGCAGGACAGGGGGATTCACTGAAGCTTTCTTT.